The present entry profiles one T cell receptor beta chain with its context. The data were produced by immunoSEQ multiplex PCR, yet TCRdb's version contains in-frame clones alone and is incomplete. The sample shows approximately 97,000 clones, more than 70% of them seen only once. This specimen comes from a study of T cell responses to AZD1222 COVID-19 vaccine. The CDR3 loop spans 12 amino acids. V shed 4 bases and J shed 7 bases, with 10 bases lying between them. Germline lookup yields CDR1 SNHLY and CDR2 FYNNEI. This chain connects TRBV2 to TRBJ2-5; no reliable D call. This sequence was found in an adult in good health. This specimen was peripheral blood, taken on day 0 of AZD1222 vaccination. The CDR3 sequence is CASSAGVGTQYF. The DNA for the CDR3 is TGTGCCAGCAGTGCTGGGGTCGGGACCCAGTACTTC.